The rows below give T cell receptor beta chains drawn from one sample of a study of cytotoxic CD8 clonotypes in ibrutinib-treated CLL. Sequenced by immunoSEQ multiplex PCR; TCRdb stores in-frame clones only, minus some. This table has 90,000 to 150,000 clones, 58% appearing once. The specimen was PBMCs, collected after 24 months of ibrutinib treatment. All receptors come from a human donor with chronic lymphocytic leukemia. The CDR3 runs from the conserved cysteine through the conserved F or W. Each record gives: D gene, V gene, J gene, clone size, CDR3 length, CDR3 DNA, CDR3 protein. A D gene is named only where the DNA matches it firmly. Rows give clone size only sometimes, using once, few, many, or a class for an expanded clone.

-	TRBV4-2	TRBJ1-2	-	15	TGTGCCAGCAGTCTAACCGGGACCGACGCCTATGGCTACACCTTC	CASSLTGTDAYGYTF
-	TRBV15	TRBJ1-5	-	15	TGTGCCACCAGCAGAGATCGTTGGGGGAATCAGCCCCAGCATTTT	CATSRDRWGNQPQHF
TRBD1	TRBV30	TRBJ2-7	few	15	TGTGCCTGGAAAGGTACCGGGACAGGGCCCTACGAGCAGTACTTC	CAWKGTGTGPYEQYF
-	TRBV2	TRBJ2-3	few	12	TGTGCCAGCAGTGAAAGGATTGATACGCAGTATTTT	CASSERIDTQYF
-	TRBV6-6	TRBJ1-5	-	12	TGTGCCAGCAACCAGGGCAATCAGCCCCAGCATTTT	CASNQGNQPQHF
-	TRBV25-1	TRBJ2-1	-	13	TGTGCCAGCGCGTGGGACTCCTACAATGAGCAGTTCTTC	CASAWDSYNEQFF
-	TRBV10-3	TRBJ2-2	-	13	TGTGCCATCAGCGCGGGAATCACCGGGGAGCTGTTTTTT	CAISAGITGELFF
-	TRBV9	TRBJ2-5	many	13	TGTGCCAGCAGCGTAGCGGGTCGAGAGACCCAGTACTTC	CASSVAGRETQYF
-	TRBV6-5	TRBJ1-3	-	15	TGTGCCAGCAGTTACTCGTGGACAGCTGGAAACACCATATATTTT	CASSYSWTAGNTIYF
-	TRBV2	TRBJ1-1	few	12	TGTGCCAGCAGGGATGGGACTTTTGAAGCTTTCTTT	CASRDGTFEAFF
TRBD1	TRBV9	TRBJ2-4	-	13	TGTGCCAGCAGCGTAGGGACAGGGGACATTCAGTACTTC	CASSVGTGDIQYF
TRBD1	TRBV5-1	TRBJ2-7	few	13	TGCGCCAGCAGCCCGGGACAGAGCTACGAGCAGTACTTC	CASSPGQSYEQYF
-	TRBV29-1	TRBJ2-7	many	15	TGCAGCGTTACTAACCCAGGGGCCAGCTCCTACGAGCAGTACTTC	CSVTNPGASSYEQYF
-	TRBV2	TRBJ2-5	few	13	TGTGCCAGCGTATTGAGGGACCGAGAGACCCAGTACTTC	CASVLRDRETQYF
TRBD1	TRBV29-1	TRBJ2-7	-	14	TGCAGCGTCCGCGGGACAGGGAGCTCCTACGAGCAGTACTTC	CSVRGTGSSYEQYF
-	TRBV6-5	TRBJ1-6	-	15	TGTGCCAGCAGAGCGGGGAGCCCCTATAATTCACCCCTCCACTTT	CASRAGSPYNSPLHF
-	TRBV27	TRBJ1-1	-	15	TGTGCCAGCAGTAAGAGGGGCAGGCCGAACACTGAAGCTTTCTTT	CASSKRGRPNTEAFF
-	TRBV6-1	TRBJ1-2	-	13	TGTGCCAGCAGTGTGGACTCCGGCGGGGGCTACACCTTC	CASSVDSGGGYTF